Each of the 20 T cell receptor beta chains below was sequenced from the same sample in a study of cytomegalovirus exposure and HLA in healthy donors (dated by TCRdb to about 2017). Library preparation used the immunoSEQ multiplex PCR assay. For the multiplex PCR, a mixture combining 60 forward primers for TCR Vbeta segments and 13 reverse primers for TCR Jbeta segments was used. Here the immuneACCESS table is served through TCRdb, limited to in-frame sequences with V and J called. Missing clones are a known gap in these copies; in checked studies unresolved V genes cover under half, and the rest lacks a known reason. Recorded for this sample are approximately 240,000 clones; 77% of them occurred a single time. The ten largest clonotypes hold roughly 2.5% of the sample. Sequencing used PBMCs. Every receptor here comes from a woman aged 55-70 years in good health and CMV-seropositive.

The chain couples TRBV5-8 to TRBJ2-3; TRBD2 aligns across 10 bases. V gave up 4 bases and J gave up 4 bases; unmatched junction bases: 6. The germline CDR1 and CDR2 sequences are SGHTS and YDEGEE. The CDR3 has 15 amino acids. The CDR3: CASSGAGGWADTQYF. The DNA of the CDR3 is TGTGCCAGCAGCGGAGCGGGAGGGTGGGCAGATACGCAGTATTTT.

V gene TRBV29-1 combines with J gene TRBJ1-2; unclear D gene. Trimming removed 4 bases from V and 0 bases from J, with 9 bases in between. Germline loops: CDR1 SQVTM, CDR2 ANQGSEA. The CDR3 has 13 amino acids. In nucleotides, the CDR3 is TGCAGCGTTGTCAGGTCCTCTAACTATGGCTACACCTTC. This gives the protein CSVVRSSNYGYTF.

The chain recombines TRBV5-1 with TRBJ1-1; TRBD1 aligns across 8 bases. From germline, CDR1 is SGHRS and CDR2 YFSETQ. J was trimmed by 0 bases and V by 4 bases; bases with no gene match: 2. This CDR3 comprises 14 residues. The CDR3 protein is CASSEQGVNTEAFF. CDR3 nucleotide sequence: TGCGCCAGCAGCGAACAGGGGGTGAACACTGAAGCTTTCTTT.

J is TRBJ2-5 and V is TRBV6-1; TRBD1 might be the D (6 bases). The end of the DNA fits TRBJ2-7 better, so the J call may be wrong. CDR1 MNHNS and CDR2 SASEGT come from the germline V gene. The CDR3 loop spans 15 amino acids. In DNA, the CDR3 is TGTGCCAGCGGTTTTCGGACAGCAGGATCCTACGAGCAGTACTTC. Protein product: CASGFRTAGSYEQYF.

DNA of the CDR3: TGTGCCAGCAGTTCAAACCGGGACAGGGGAGAGTACGAGCAGTACTTC. Encoded protein: CASSSNRDRGEYEQYF. This chain connects TRBV2 to TRBJ2-5; 10 bases are a match to TRBD1. The J call may be wrong; the DNA end is better matched by TRBJ2-7. This CDR3 is 16 amino acids long. The germline CDR1 and CDR2 sequences are SNHLY and FYNNEI.

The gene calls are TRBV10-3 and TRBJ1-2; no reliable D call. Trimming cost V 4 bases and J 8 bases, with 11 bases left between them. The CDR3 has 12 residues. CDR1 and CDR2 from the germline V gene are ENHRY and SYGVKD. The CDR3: CAISGLVLGYTF. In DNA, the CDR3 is TGTGCCATCAGTGGGTTAGTCCTGGGCTACACCTTC.

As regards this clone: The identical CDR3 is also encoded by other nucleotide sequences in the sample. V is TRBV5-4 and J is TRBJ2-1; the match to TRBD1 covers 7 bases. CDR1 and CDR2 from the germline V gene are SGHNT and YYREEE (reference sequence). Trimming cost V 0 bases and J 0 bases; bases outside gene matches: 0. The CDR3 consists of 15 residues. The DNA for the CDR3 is TGTGCCAGCAGCTTGGACAGGGGCTCCTACAATGAGCAGTTCTTC. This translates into CASSLDRGSYNEQFF.

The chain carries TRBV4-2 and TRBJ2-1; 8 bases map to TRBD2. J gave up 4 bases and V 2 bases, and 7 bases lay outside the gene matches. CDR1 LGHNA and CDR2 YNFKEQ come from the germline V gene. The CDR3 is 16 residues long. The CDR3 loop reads CASSQTGGPSYNEQFF. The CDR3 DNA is TGTGCCAGCAGCCAAACGGGGGGGCCTTCATACAATGAGCAGTTCTTC.

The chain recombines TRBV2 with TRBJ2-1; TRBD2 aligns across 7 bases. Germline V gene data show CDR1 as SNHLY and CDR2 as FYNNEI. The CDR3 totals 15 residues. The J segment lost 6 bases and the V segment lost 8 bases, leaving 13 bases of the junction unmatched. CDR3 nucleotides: TGTGCCAGCTCGATGGAGCTAGCGGCCCGCAATGAGCAGTTCTTC. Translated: CASSMELAARNEQFF.

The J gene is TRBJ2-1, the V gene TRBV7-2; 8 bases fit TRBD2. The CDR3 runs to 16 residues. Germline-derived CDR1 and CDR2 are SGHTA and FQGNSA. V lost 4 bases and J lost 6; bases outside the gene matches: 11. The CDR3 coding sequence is TGTGCCAGCAGCTCGCGTTCCGGGGGGGCCGGCAATGAGCAGTTCTTC. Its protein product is CASSSRSGGAGNEQFF.

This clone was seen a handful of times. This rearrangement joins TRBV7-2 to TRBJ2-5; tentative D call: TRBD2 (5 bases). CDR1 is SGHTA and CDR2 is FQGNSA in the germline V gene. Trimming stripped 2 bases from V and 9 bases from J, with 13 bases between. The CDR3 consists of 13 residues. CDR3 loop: CASSLNHKEAQYF. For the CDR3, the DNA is TGTGCCAGCAGCTTAAACCACAAGGAGGCCCAGTACTTC.

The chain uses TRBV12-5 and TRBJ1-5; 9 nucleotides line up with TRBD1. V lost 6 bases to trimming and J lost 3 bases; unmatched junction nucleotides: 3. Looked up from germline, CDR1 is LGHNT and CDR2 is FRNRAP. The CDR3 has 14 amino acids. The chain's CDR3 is CASGQGAHNQPQHF. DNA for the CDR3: TGTGCTAGTGGACAGGGGGCCCACAATCAGCCCCAGCATTTT.

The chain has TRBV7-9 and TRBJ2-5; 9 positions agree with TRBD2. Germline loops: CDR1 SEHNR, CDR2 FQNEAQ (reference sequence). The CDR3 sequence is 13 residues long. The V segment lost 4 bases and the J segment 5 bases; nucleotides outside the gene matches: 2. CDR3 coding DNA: TGTGCCAGCAGCTCGAGCGGGGGGGAGACCCAGTACTTC. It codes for CASSSSGGETQYF.

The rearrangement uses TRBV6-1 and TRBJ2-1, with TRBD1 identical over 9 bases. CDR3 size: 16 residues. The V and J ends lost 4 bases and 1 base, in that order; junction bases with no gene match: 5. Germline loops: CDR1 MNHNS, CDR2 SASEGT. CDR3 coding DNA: TGTGCCAGCAGTGTGGGACAGGGCTTTTCCTACAATGAGCAGTTCTTC. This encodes CASSVGQGFSYNEQFF.

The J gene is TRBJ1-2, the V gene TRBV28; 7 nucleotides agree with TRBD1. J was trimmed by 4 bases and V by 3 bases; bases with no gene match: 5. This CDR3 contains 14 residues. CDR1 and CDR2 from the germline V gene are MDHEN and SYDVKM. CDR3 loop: CASSLRGQVYGYTF. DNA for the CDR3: TGTGCCAGCAGTTTGAGGGGGCAAGTCTATGGCTACACCTTC.

The chain's CDR3 is CASSQVPVGPWGNTEAFF. The DNA of the CDR3 is TGCGCCAGCAGCCAAGTACCAGTGGGGCCATGGGGGAACACTGAAGCTTTCTTT. This chain links TRBV4-1 with TRBJ1-1; tentatively, D is TRBD1 (5 bases). The CDR3 covers 18 residues. Germline assignment: CDR1 MGHRA and CDR2 YSYEKL. V shed 1 base and J shed 1 base, with 19 bases lying between them.

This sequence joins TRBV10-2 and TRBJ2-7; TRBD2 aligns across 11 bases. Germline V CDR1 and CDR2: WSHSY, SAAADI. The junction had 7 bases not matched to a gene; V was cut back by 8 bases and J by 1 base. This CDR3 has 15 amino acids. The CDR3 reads CASLPLAGGSYEQYF. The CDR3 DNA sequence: TGCGCCAGCCTCCCGCTAGCGGGAGGATCCTACGAGCAGTACTTC.

CDR3 coding DNA: TGCGCCAGCAGCTTGGACTACAGGGGCACTGAAGCTTTCTTT. It yields the protein CASSLDYRGTEAFF. The chain couples TRBV5-1 to TRBJ1-1; 7 bases line up with TRBD1. The germline V gene has CDR1 SGHRS and CDR2 YFSETQ. Trimming took 0 bases from V and 4 from J; bases not matched to a gene: 3. The CDR3 is 14 amino acids.

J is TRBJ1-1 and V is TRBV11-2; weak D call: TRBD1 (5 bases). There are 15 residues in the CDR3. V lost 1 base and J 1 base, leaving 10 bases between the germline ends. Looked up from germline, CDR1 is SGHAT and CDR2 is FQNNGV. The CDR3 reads CASSLVGVRNTEAFF. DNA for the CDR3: TGTGCCAGCAGCTTAGTAGGGGTGAGGAACACTGAAGCTTTCTTT.

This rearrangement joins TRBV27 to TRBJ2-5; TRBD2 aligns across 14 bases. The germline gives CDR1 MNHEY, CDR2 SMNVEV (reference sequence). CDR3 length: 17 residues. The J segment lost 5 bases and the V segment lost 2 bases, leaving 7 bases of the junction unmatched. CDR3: CASSLRGTSGGLETQYF. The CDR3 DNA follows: TGTGCCAGCAGTTTAAGAGGGACTAGCGGGGGATTGGAGACCCAGTACTTC.